The rows below give T cell receptor beta chains drawn from one sample of a study of CD8+ T cells in alopecia areata. Profiling relied on immunoSEQ multiplex PCR, and the TCRdb table lists in-frame clones only, not all of them. Of roughly 150,000 clones listed, about 60% are singletons. The specimen was CD4+ T cells sorted from blood, collected at week 0. Source of these receptors: a human donor with alopecia areata. Both conserved end residues are part of each CDR3. The D gene is left open where the match is weak. The size entry is marked missing in some rows and otherwise reads once, few, many or a size class.

D	V	J	size	CDR3	DNA
NA	TRBV23-1	TRBJ2-7	NA	CASRVQYF	TGCGCCAGCAGGGTGCAGTACTTC
NA	TRBV13	TRBJ1-6	few	CASSLLGGYGSPLHF	TGTGCCAGCAGCTTATTGGGAGGGTACGGGTCACCCCTCCACTTT
NA	TRBV29-1	TRBJ1-2	NA	CSARGASNGYTF	TGCAGCGCCCGGGGGGCAAGCAATGGCTACACCTTC
NA	TRBV7-8	TRBJ1-2	NA	CASSLTLEGYTF	TGTGCCAGCAGCTTAACTTTGGAAGGCTACACCTTC
TRBD1	TRBV29-1	TRBJ2-7	NA	CSVGGWGQGDPYEQYF	TGCAGCGTTGGGGGCTGGGGACAGGGCGACCCCTACGAGCAGTACTTC
NA	TRBV5-1	TRBJ2-7	NA	CASTFNYEQYF	TGCGCCAGCACCTTCAACTACGAGCAGTACTTC
NA	TRBV29-1	TRBJ2-3	once	CSVEFQNTQYF	TGCAGCGTTGAGTTCCAAAATACGCAGTATTTT
NA	TRBV29-1	TRBJ1-1	NA	CSAEPRVRITEAFF	TGCAGCGCCGAACCTAGGGTGCGGATCACTGAAGCTTTCTTT
TRBD2	TRBV6-1	TRBJ2-3	many	CASSRLAASTDTQYF	TGTGCCAGCTCCCGACTAGCGGCTAGCACAGATACGCAGTATTTT
NA	TRBV5-6	TRBJ2-1	few	CASSLRIDSYNEQFF	TGTGCCAGCAGCTTGAGGATAGACTCCTACAATGAGCAGTTCTTC
NA	TRBV7-9	TRBJ2-7	NA	CASSLGGGSGEQYF	TGTGCCAGCAGCTTAGGCGGTGGCTCGGGCGAGCAGTACTTC
NA	TRBV19	TRBJ1-1	NA	CASSAWTLNTEAFF	TGTGCCAGTAGTGCCTGGACCCTGAACACTGAAGCTTTCTTT
TRBD1	TRBV7-2	TRBJ2-7	few	CASSSKGARYEQYF	TGTGCCAGCAGCTCTAAGGGGGCGCGGTACGAGCAGTACTTC
TRBD1	TRBV7-9	TRBJ2-1	NA	CASSPTGTGYNEQFF	TGTGCCAGCAGCCCGACCGGGACAGGGTACAATGAGCAGTTCTTC
NA	TRBV10-1	TRBJ2-2	NA	CASNSDVTGELFF	TGCGCCAGCAACTCGGACGTAACCGGGGAGCTGTTTTTT
NA	TRBV7-9	TRBJ1-6	NA	CASSLVQSPLHF	TGTGCCAGCAGCTTAGTCCAGTCACCCCTCCACTTT
NA	TRBV29-1	TRBJ2-5	NA	CSVELQGKETQYF	TGCAGCGTTGAGCTCCAGGGTAAAGAGACCCAGTACTTC
NA	TRBV7-2	TRBJ2-3	NA	CASSLRNTLSGEGTDTQYF	TGTGCCAGCAGCTTGAGGAACACCCTTAGCGGCGAGGGCACAGATACGCAGTATTTT
NA	TRBV29-1	TRBJ2-5	NA	CSVGRDPGPETQYF	TGCAGCGTTGGCCGGGATCCCGGCCCGGAGACCCAGTACTTC
NA	TRBV18	TRBJ2-3	NA	CASSLGGNTDTQYF	TGTGCCAGCTCACTTGGCGGGAACACAGATACGCAGTATTTT
NA	TRBV30	TRBJ1-2	few	CAWSVLTPTGYTF	TGTGCCTGGAGTGTTTTAACCCCCACTGGCTACACCTTC
NA	TRBV5-4	TRBJ1-6	once	CASSLGGGQNNSPLHF	TGTGCCAGCAGCCTCGGAGGGGGACAAAATAATTCACCCCTCCACTTT
NA	TRBV25-1	TRBJ1-5	NA	CASSLSGNQPQHF	TGTGCCAGCAGTCTCAGCGGCAATCAGCCCCAGCATTTT
TRBD1	TRBV5-4	TRBJ1-4	NA	CASSPDRVGEKLFF	TGTGCCAGCAGCCCCGACAGGGTTGGGGAAAAACTGTTTTTT
NA	TRBV5-1	TRBJ1-5	NA	CASSAEGQINQPQHF	TGCGCCAGCAGCGCGGAAGGACAGATCAATCAGCCCCAGCATTTT
NA	TRBV29-1	TRBJ1-1	NA	CSVAMGDTEAFF	TGCAGCGTCGCTATGGGGGACACTGAAGCTTTCTTT
NA	TRBV4-2	TRBJ1-2	once	CASSPGSSNYGYTF	TGTGCCAGCAGCCCCGGCAGTAGCAACTATGGCTACACCTTC
NA	TRBV5-1	TRBJ2-2	NA	CASSKQGLDTGELFF	TGCGCCAGCAGCAAACAGGGCTTGGACACCGGGGAGCTGTTTTTT
NA	TRBV30	TRBJ2-7	NA	CAWSLGEVQYF	TGTGCCTGGAGTTTAGGGGAGGTGCAGTACTTC
NA	TRBV7-2	TRBJ2-5	few	CASREGETQYF	TGTGCCAGCAGGGAGGGGGAGACCCAGTACTTC
NA	TRBV4-3	TRBJ2-7	NA	CASSQDRTGEIYEQYF	TGCGCCAGCAGCCAGGACAGGACGGGGGAGATCTACGAGCAGTACTTC
NA	TRBV19	TRBJ1-1	NA	CASSPPGTAEAFF	TGTGCCAGTAGTCCGCCCGGTACGGCTGAAGCTTTCTTT
TRBD2	TRBV30	TRBJ2-1	NA	CARRLAGYNEQFF	TGTGCCCGGAGGCTAGCGGGATACAATGAGCAGTTCTTC
NA	TRBV7-2	TRBJ2-2	NA	CASSLAGNTGELFF	TGTGCCAGCAGCTTAGCGGGGAACACCGGGGAGCTGTTTTTT
NA	TRBV6-6	TRBJ1-5	NA	CASSYSGSNQPQHF	TGTGCCAGCAGTTACTCAGGGAGCAATCAGCCCCAGCATTTT
NA	TRBV30	TRBJ2-7	few	CAWNRPSGEQYF	TGTGCCTGGAACCGACCCTCGGGCGAGCAGTACTTC
NA	TRBV7-8	TRBJ1-6	NA	CASSLSGRTHSPLHF	TGTGCCAGCAGCTTAAGTGGCAGGACCCATTCACCCCTCCACTTT
NA	TRBV6-5	TRBJ2-3	NA	CASRSGYKGDTQYF	TGTGCCAGCAGGAGCGGCTACAAGGGAGATACGCAGTATTTT
TRBD2	TRBV25-1	TRBJ2-5	few	CASSDWGGETQYF	TGTGCCAGCAGTGATTGGGGGGGAGAGACCCAGTACTTC
NA	TRBV7-9	TRBJ2-7	few	CASSSTVSYEQYF	TGTGCCAGCAGCTCGACAGTTTCCTACGAGCAGTACTTC
TRBD1	TRBV25-1	TRBJ2-7	NA	CASRRGGGFEQYF	TGTGCCAGCAGACGAGGGGGCGGCTTCGAGCAGTACTTC
TRBD1	TRBV30	TRBJ2-3	NA	CAWNGLDRGTSDTQYF	TGTGCCTGGAATGGGCTGGACAGGGGGACCTCGGATACGCAGTATTTT
NA	TRBV27	TRBJ2-7	NA	CASRGQGYEQYF	TGTGCCAGCAGGGGTCAGGGCTACGAGCAGTACTTC